The 7 T cell receptor beta chains listed next were all sequenced from one sample in a study of blood T cell repertoires in COVID-19. Sequencing used immunoSEQ multiplex PCR; TCRdb keeps in-frame clones, though not all of them. The sample records about 330,000 clones, 86% being singletons. The sequencing sample was made of peripheral blood. These receptors came from a woman aged 45-60 years with acute or convalescent COVID-19.

The chain combines TRBV15 with TRBJ2-1; D possibly corresponds to TRBD1 (6 bases). Per germline, CDR1 LNHNV and CDR2 YYDKDF (reference sequence). Trimming took off 5 bases at V and 5 bases at J, with 19 bases between the two ends. The CDR3 loop spans 16 amino acids. CDR3 amino acids: CATSGLGGRFDNEQFF. CDR3 nucleotide sequence: TGTGCCACCAGCGGGTTAGGGGGACGGTTCGACAATGAGCAGTTCTTC.

V is TRBV10-3 and J is TRBJ1-6; D remains ambiguous. Germline values: CDR1 ENHRY, CDR2 SYGVKD. The CDR3 length is 15 residues. Trimming took 0 bases from V and 9 from J, leaving 12 bases between them. CDR3 nucleotides: TGTGCCATCAGTGAGTCGTATAGTCCAACTTCACCCCTCCACTTT. Its translation is CAISESYSPTSPLHF.

The V call is TRBV6-1, the J call TRBJ1-2, with 12 positions matching TRBD1. V lost 3 bases to trimming and J lost 2 bases; unmatched junction nucleotides: 4. Germline-derived CDR1 and CDR2 are MNHNS and SASEGT. The CDR3 covers 16 residues. The CDR3 region has the DNA TGTGCCAGCAGTGACTGGGGGACAGGGGGCAACTATGGCTACACCTTC. It codes for CASSDWGTGGNYGYTF.

This clone appeared a single time. V is TRBV7-9 and J is TRBJ2-7, with TRBD2 matching over 12 bases. Trimming removed 7 bases from V and 5 bases from J; junction bases left unmatched: 12. From germline, CDR1 is SEHNR and CDR2 FQNEAQ (reference sequence). The CDR3 loop spans 16 amino acids. CDR3 nucleotide sequence: TGTGCCAGCACCCGACTAGCGGGAGCCCCCTTGGACGAGCAGTACTTC. It codes for CASTRLAGAPLDEQYF.

This sequence joins TRBV2 and TRBJ2-3; TRBD2 matches 9 bases. Per the germline V gene, CDR1 is SNHLY and CDR2 is FYNNEI. J was trimmed by 7 bases and V by 7 bases; bases with no gene match: 6. There are 13 residues in the CDR3. For the CDR3, the DNA is TGTGCCAGCATGGGTAGCGGGAGAAATACGCAGTATTTT. It codes for CASMGSGRNTQYF.

The chain recombines TRBV18 with TRBJ1-2; 7 bases agree with TRBD1. Trimming took 3 bases from V and 8 from J; bases not matched to a gene: 12. The CDR3 is made up of 15 amino acids. Germline values: CDR1 KGHSH, CDR2 LQKENI. The CDR3 DNA follows: TGTGCCAGCTCACCGCCTCCAGGACAGGCGGGAGGCTACACCTTC. Protein sequence: CASSPPPGQAGGYTF.

The chain is built from TRBV24-1 and TRBJ1-2, with 7 bases fitting TRBD1. With V trimmed by 5 bases and J by 7 bases, 12 bases remained unmatched. This CDR3 has 15 amino acids. The V gene's germline CDR1 is KGHDR and CDR2 SFDVKD. This CDR3 reads CATSGNAKGAGGYTF. CDR3 bases: TGTGCCACCAGTGGAAACGCTAAGGGGGCTGGTGGCTACACCTTC.